Sequencing of this T cell receptor beta chain was carried out in a study of cytomegalovirus exposure and HLA in healthy donors. This CDR3 contains 14 residues. The germline V and J ends were trimmed by 4 bases and 4 bases, with 15 bases remaining between them. CDR1 and CDR2 (germline): SGHRS, YFSETQ. This clone was counted only a few times. PCR primers comprised 60 Vbeta and 13 Jbeta primers. As processed by the authors: Later work found 80 million or so unique TCR beta chains, with about 10 million shared. The repertoire was sequenced with immunoSEQ multiplex PCR; TCRdb's copy has only in-frame clones and lacks some. V and J calls and clone size are copied from that table; D and trimming were computed from the DNA. The table has about 180,000 clones, roughly three quarters seen once. When sampled, the donors appeared nominally healthy, though they likely had unrecorded immune exposures.

V usage is TRBV5-1 and J usage is TRBJ2-7; TRBD1 might be the D (6 bases). Sequencing was done on a sample of PBMCs. The clonotype comes from a male donor in good health and CMV-seronegative. CDR3 nucleotides: TGCGCCAGCAGCCTGCAAGGGGGTGGGTACGAGCAGTACTTC. Residues: CASSLQGGGYEQYF.